This T cell receptor (beta chain) was captured by sequencing in a study of T cell repertoires in cytomegalovirus infection. Per germline, CDR1 SGDLS and CDR2 YYNGEE. Trimming took 0 bases from V and 6 from J, leaving 15 bases between them. The CDR3 extends over 15 amino acids. One entry per CDR3 protein, called by TCRdb with MiXCR from the reads. The sample has some 800,000 distinct CDR3 sequences, about 27% seen once. Study-level findings and limits: Public TCR beta family frequency separated CMV-and-HLA carriers, including in an independent cohort.

With regard to this clonotype: Its antigen is currently unknown.

The rearrangement uses TRBV9 and TRBJ1-1; D possibly corresponds to TRBD1 (5 bases). This clonotype originated in a human donor in good health (CMV status not recorded). Some clones in this sample may be carry-over from other donors' samples. Specimen: cultured CD8+ T cells from PBMCs, collected from culture after CMV antigen stimulation. Here the CDR3 reads CASSVESEWTSEAFF. In DNA, the CDR3 is TGTGCCAGCAGCGTAGAATCGGAGTGGACATCTGAAGCTTTCTTT. The full variable domain, its missing parts supplied by reference TRBV9 and TRBJ1-1, is DSGVTQTPKHLITATGQRVTLRCSPRSGDLSVYWYQQSLDQGLQFLIQYYNGEERAKGNILERFSAQQFPDLHSELNLSSLELGDSALYFCASSVESEWTSEAFFGQGTRLTVV.